In this sample, the clone carrying this T cell receptor beta chain turned up a few times. These data belong to a study of technical replicates of blood from a handful of donors. Clones were sequenced by immunoSEQ multiplex PCR, and TCRdb holds only the in-frame ones, with some missing. The table lists roughly 62,000 clones, roughly 89% of them singletons. Sequenced input: PBMCs. The TCR originated in a human donor in good health. Some clones in this sample may be carry-over from other donors' samples.

The CDR3 DNA reads TGTGCCAGCAGCTTAGGAGCGGGGGGTATCCACGAGCAGTACTTC. It encodes CASSLGAGGIHEQYF. J is TRBJ2-7 and V is TRBV7-2; 9 positions match TRBD2. Germline CDR1 is SGHTA and CDR2 is FQGNSA. The CDR3 has 15 residues. V was clipped by 1 base and J by 5 bases; unmatched bases: 6.